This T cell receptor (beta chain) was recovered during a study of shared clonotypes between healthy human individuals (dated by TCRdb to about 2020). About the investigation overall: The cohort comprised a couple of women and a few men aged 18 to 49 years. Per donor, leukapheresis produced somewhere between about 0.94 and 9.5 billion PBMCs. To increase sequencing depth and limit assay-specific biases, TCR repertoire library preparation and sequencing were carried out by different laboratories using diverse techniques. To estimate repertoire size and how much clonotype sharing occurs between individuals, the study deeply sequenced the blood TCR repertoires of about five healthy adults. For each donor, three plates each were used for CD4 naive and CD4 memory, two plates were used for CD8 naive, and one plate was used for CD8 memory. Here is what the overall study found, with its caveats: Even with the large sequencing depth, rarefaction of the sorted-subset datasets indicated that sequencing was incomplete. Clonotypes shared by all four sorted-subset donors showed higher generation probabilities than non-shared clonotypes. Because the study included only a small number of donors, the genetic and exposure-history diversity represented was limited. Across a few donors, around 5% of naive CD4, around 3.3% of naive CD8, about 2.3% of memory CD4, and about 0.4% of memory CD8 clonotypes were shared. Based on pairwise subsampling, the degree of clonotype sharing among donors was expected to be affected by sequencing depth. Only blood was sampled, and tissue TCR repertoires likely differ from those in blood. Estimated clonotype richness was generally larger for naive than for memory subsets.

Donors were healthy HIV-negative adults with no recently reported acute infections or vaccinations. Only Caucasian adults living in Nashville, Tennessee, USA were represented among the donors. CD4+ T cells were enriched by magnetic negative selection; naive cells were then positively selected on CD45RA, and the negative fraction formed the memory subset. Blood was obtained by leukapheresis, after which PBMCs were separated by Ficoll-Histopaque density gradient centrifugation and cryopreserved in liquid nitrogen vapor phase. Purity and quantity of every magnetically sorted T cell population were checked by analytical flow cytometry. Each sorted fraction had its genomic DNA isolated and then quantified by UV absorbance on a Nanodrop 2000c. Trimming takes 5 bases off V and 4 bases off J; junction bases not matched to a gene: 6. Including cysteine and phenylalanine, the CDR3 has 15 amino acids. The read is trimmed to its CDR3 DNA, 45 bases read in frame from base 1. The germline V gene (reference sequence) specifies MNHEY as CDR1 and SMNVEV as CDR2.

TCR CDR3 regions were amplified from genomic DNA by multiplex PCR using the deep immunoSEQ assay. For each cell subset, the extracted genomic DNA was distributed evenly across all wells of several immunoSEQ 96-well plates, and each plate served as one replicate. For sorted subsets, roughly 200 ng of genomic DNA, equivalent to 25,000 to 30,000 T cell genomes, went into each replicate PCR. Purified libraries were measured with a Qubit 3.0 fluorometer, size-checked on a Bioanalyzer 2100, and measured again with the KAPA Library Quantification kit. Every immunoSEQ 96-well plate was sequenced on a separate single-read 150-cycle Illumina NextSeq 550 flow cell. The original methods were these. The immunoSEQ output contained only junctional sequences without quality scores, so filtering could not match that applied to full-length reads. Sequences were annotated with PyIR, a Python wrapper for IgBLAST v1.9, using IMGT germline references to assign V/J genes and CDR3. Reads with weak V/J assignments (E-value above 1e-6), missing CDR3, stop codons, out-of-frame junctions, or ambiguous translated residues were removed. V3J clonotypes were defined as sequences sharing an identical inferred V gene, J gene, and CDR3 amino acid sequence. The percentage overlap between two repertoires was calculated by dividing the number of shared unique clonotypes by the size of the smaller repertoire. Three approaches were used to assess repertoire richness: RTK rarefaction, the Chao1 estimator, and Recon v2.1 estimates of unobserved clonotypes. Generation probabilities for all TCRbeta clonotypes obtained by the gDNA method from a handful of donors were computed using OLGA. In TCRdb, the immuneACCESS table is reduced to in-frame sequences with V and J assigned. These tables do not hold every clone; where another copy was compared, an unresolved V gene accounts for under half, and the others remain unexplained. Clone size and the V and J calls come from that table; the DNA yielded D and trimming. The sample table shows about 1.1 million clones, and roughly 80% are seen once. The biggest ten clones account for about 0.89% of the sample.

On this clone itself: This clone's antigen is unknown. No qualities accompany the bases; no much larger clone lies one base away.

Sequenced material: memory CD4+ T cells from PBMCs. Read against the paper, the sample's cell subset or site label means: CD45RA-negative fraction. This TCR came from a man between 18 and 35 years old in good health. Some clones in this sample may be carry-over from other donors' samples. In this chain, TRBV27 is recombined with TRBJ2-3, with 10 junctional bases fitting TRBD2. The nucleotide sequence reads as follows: TGTGCCAGCAGTAGGAACCTAGCGGGAGCAGATACGCAGTATTTT. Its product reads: CASSRNLAGADTQYF.